Below, 27 T cell receptor beta chains from the same sample are listed, as sequenced in a study of lymphopenia after photon versus proton radiotherapy. Sequencing was performed with immunoSEQ multiplex PCR; in TCRdb, only in-frame clones are kept and a portion is missing. Of around 62,000 clones listed, roughly 84% were seen once; the top ten hold roughly 2%. Material: peripheral blood, obtained from a patient treated with proton-based radiotherapy. These receptors all come from a man aged 55-75 years with pancreatic cancer.

For this clone: A junction end diverges from the germline sequence, so it may reflect a read error. The V gene is TRBV5-3, the J gene TRBJ2-7; no definite D call. TRBV5-3 is treated as an ORF (open reading frame) with a function not yet certain. CDR3 length: 13 residues. The CDR3 sequence is CASSLDVVVGQYF. CDR3 DNA sequence: TGTGCCAGCAGCTTGGATGTAGTAGTCGGGCAGTACTTC.

This clone was seen a handful of times. The rearrangement links TRBV7-9 to TRBJ2-3, with 8 nucleotides matching TRBD1. V shed 4 bases and J 3 bases; nucleotides not matched to a gene: 15. This CDR3 region has 18 residues. Germline CDR1 and CDR2: SEHNR and FQNEAQ (reference sequence). Written as DNA, the CDR3 is TGTGCCAGCAGCTCGCGAGTATCCACAGGGGGAAGGACAGATACGCAGTATTTT. The encoded protein is CASSSRVSTGGRTDTQYF.

V is TRBV5-8 and J is TRBJ2-6, with D perhaps TRBD2 (6 bases). The CDR3 has 18 amino acids. Germline CDR1 is SGHTS and CDR2 is YDEGEE. V lost 4 bases and J 0 bases, leaving 17 bases between the germline ends. The CDR3 DNA reads as TGTGCCAGCAGCCTCGGGGGATCCAAACGCTCTGGGGCCAACGTCCTGACTTTC. It specifies CASSLGGSKRSGANVLTF.

This clone has more than one count but fewer than ten. The V call is TRBV28, the J call TRBJ2-1; TRBD2 matches 7 bases. V lost 6 bases to trimming and J lost 7 bases; unmatched junction nucleotides: 9. This CDR3 is 14 amino acids long. The germline V gene has CDR1 MDHEN and CDR2 SYDVKM. CDR3: CASRKLARDNEQFF. CDR3 sequence (DNA): TGTGCCAGCAGAAAACTAGCGCGAGATAATGAGCAGTTCTTC.

The V and J genes are TRBV5-1 and TRBJ2-5; TRBD2 matches 11 bases. Germline CDR1 and CDR2: SGHRS and YFSETQ. V was clipped by 2 bases and J by 3 bases; unmatched bases: 6. CDR3 length equals 16 residues. The CDR3 sequence is CASSFLGTSGEETQYF. DNA for the CDR3: TGCGCCAGCAGCTTCCTTGGGACTAGCGGAGAAGAGACCCAGTACTTC.

This clone occurred a few times. The J gene is TRBJ1-4, the V gene TRBV5-6; D remains ambiguous. Trimming left V 4 bases short and J 1 base short, with 14 bases between. Germline lookup yields CDR1 SGHDT and CDR2 YYEEEE. The CDR3 has 16 amino acids. In DNA, the CDR3 is TGTGCCAGCAGCCGGGCCCTAACCCGAACTAATGAAAAACTGTTTTTT. It is translated as CASSRALTRTNEKLFF.

This chain joins TRBV7-9 and TRBJ1-2; D might be TRBD1 (5 bases). This CDR3 is 12 amino acids long. V lost 3 bases and J 6 bases, leaving 8 bases between the germline ends. Germline V gene data show CDR1 as SEHNR and CDR2 as FQNEAQ (reference sequence). The CDR3 DNA sequence: TGTGCCAGCAGCTTTCCAGGGCATGGCTACACCTTC. It yields the protein CASSFPGHGYTF.

The chain links TRBV5-4 to TRBJ2-5, with 9 bases identical to TRBD2. This CDR3 contains 15 residues. CDR1 SGHNT and CDR2 YYREEE come from the germline V gene (reference sequence). J gave up 0 bases and V 6 bases, and 6 bases lay outside the gene matches. CDR3 protein: CASNLAGAYQETQYF. CDR3 DNA: TGTGCCAGCAACTTAGCGGGAGCCTACCAAGAGACCCAGTACTTC.

The chain is built from TRBV7-8 and TRBJ2-1; D is perhaps TRBD2 (5 bases). The length of the CDR3 is 13 residues. In germline, CDR1 is SGHVS, CDR2 FQNEAQ. Trimming took off 5 bases at V and 5 bases at J, with 10 bases between the two ends. The CDR3 sequence: CASSLSTNNEQFF. The CDR3 DNA sequence: TGTGCCAGCAGCCTCTCGACTAACAATGAGCAGTTCTTC.

The V gene is TRBV19, the J gene TRBJ1-5; D is unclear. Germline V lookup: CDR1 LNHDA, CDR2 SQIVND (reference sequence). CDR3 length equals 16 residues. V lost 3 bases and J lost 0, with 12 bases in between. CDR3 in amino acids: CASSIGWELSNQPQHF. The CDR3 DNA sequence: TGTGCCAGTAGTATTGGTTGGGAGCTTAGCAATCAGCCCCAGCATTTT.

The rearrangement joins TRBV28 to TRBJ2-6; 9 nucleotides align to TRBD1. The CDR3 totals 15 residues. Germline V gene data show CDR1 as MDHEN and CDR2 as SYDVKM. J lost 4 bases, V lost 7 bases, and 5 bases had no gene match. The CDR3 DNA is TGTGCCAGCACAGGACAGGGGCTCGGGGCCAACGTCCTGACTTTC. Protein: CASTGQGLGANVLTF.

The V and J genes are TRBV28 and TRBJ1-4, with a possible D match to TRBD1 (5 bases). CDR1 is MDHEN, CDR2 SYDVKM, per germline. This CDR3 region has 15 residues. V dropped 6 bases and J dropped 0 bases, with 11 bases sitting between them. In nucleotides, the CDR3 is TGTGCCAGCAGCCTCGGGACGACAACTAATGAAAAACTGTTTTTT. This gives the protein CASSLGTTTNEKLFF. The full variable domain, rest sourced from reference TRBV28 and TRBJ1-4, is DVKVTQSSRYLVKRTGEKVFLECVQDMDHENMFWYRQDPGLGLRLIYFSYDVKMKEKGDIPEGYSVSREKKERFSLILESASTNQTSMYLCASSLGTTTNEKLFFGSGTQLSVL.

This clone was recorded a few times. The chain combines TRBV19 with TRBJ1-5; D remains ambiguous. The CDR3 runs to 14 residues. Trimming pared 5 bases from V and 0 bases from J, leaving 8 bases between. The germline gives CDR1 LNHDA, CDR2 SQIVND (reference sequence). CDR3 sequence: CASSPRDSNQPQHF. The CDR3 region has the DNA TGTGCCAGTAGTCCGAGGGATAGCAATCAGCCCCAGCATTTT.

The gene calls are TRBV7-9 and TRBJ2-1; possibly TRBD2 for D (6 bases). CDR1 is SEHNR and CDR2 is FQNEAQ in the germline V gene (reference sequence). The CDR3 is 15 amino acids. V lost 0 bases and J lost 5, with 11 bases in between. The CDR3 sequence is CASSLAGGRDNEQFF. Here the CDR3 DNA reads TGTGCCAGCAGCTTAGCGGGAGGTAGAGACAATGAGCAGTTCTTC.

This clone is labeled as medium-sized (0.01 to 0.1%). The chain couples TRBV11-3 to TRBJ2-7; the D gene is possibly TRBD2 (7 bases). Germline assignment: CDR1 SGHNT and CDR2 YENEEA. V shed 5 bases and J shed 7 bases, with 18 bases lying between them. This CDR3 is built from 14 residues. Here the CDR3 DNA reads TGTGCCAGCAGCCCCGGGGGGCGCTTCGGGGAGCAGTACTTC. Translation: CASSPGGRFGEQYF.

J is TRBJ1-3 and V is TRBV14; unclear D gene. V gave up 0 bases and J gave up 3 bases, with 18 bases separating them. The germline gives CDR1 SGHDN, CDR2 FVKESK. This CDR3 region has 18 residues. CDR3 nucleotides: TGTGCCAGCAGCCAAGATAAGTCCCACCGGGAGTTTGGAAACACCATATATTTT. It codes for CASSQDKSHREFGNTIYF.

The chain uses TRBV5-1 and TRBJ2-5, with 10 bases identical to TRBD2. The CDR3 consists of 15 residues. V gave up 3 bases and J gave up 4 bases; unmatched junction bases: 6. Germline lookup yields CDR1 SGHRS and CDR2 YFSETQ. For the CDR3, the DNA is TGCGCCAGCAGCTCCAAAGCGGGAGGGGGAGAGACCCAGTACTTC. Residues: CASSSKAGGGETQYF.

V usage is TRBV2 and J usage is TRBJ2-5; unclear D gene. From germline, CDR1 is SNHLY and CDR2 FYNNEI. The CDR3 consists of 12 residues. Between the trimmed V and J ends, which lost 4 bases and 4 bases, there was a span of 7 bases. The CDR3: CASSVQGETQYF. The CDR3 bases are TGTGCCAGCAGTGTACAAGGAGAGACCCAGTACTTC.

This clone turned up a few times. The CDR3 region has the DNA TGTGCCAGACAGGGTACCGGGGCCAACGTCCTGACTTTC. This encodes CARQGTGANVLTF. This chain uses TRBV2 with TRBJ2-6; the D gene is possibly TRBD1 (6 bases). The CDR3 spans 13 residues. Germline V gene lookup returns CDR1 SNHLY and CDR2 FYNNEI. Trimming stripped 9 bases from V and 4 bases from J, with 10 bases between.

The CDR3 DNA follows: TGTGCCAGTAGTATGGCCCCTGGGCGCGCTTTCTTT. Translation: CASSMAPGRAFF. The V call is TRBV19, the J call TRBJ1-1; D is undetermined. Trimming left V 3 bases short and J 11 bases short, with 13 bases between. The CDR3 length is 12 residues. CDR1 is LNHDA, CDR2 SQIVND, per germline (reference sequence).

This clone was detected only once. V is TRBV11-3 and J is TRBJ2-5; TRBD2 might be the D (6 bases). Trimming removed 5 bases at V and 1 base at J, with 11 bases between. CDR1 and CDR2 from the germline V gene are SGHNT and YENEEA. The CDR3 consists of 14 residues. CDR3 loop: CASSQGLRQETQYF. The DNA of the CDR3 is TGTGCCAGCAGCCAGGGACTCCGCCAAGAGACCCAGTACTTC.

The chain is built from TRBV2 and TRBJ2-1; possible D gene TRBD2, 6 bases. The germline CDR1 and CDR2 sequences are SNHLY and FYNNEI. V lost 6 bases and J 0 bases, leaving 15 bases between the germline ends. The CDR3 is made up of 16 amino acids. The CDR3 nucleotides read TGTGCCAGCAGGAGGGACTTTCGGAGCTCCTACAATGAGCAGTTCTTC. It encodes CASRRDFRSSYNEQFF. The full variable domain, rest sourced from reference TRBV2 and TRBJ2-1, is EPEVTQTPSHQVTQMGQEVILRCVPISNHLYFYWYRQILGQKVEFLVSFYNNEISEKSEIFDDQFSVERPDGSNFTLKIRSTKLEDSAMYFCASRRDFRSSYNEQFFGPGTRLTVL.

This clone was detected only once. The genes are TRBV5-1 and TRBJ2-3; D assignment may be TRBD1 or TRBD2 (6 bases each). Deletions cut 2 bases from V and 3 bases from J, with 16 bases between. This CDR3 region has 16 residues. The germline V gene encodes CDR1 SGHRS and CDR2 YFSETQ. The CDR3 here is CASSFYSQGRTDTQYF. The CDR3 nucleotides read TGCGCCAGCAGCTTCTACTCGCAGGGGAGGACAGATACGCAGTATTTT.

The chain couples TRBV7-9 to TRBJ2-6; the match to TRBD1 covers 9 bases. Germline-derived CDR1 and CDR2 are SEHNR and FQNEAQ (reference sequence). J was trimmed by 2 bases and V by 5 bases; bases with no gene match: 7. The CDR3 loop spans 17 amino acids. The CDR3 spells CASSTGWTGAGANVLTF. The CDR3 DNA follows: TGTGCCAGCAGCACAGGGTGGACAGGGGCTGGGGCCAACGTCCTGACTTTC.

V usage is TRBV30 and J usage is TRBJ1-5, with a tentative D call TRBD1 (5 bases). V was trimmed by 0 bases and J by 4 bases, leaving 10 bases between them. The CDR3 runs to 14 residues. The germline V gene has CDR1 GTSNPN and CDR2 SVGIG (reference sequence). CDR3 region: CAWSVDSGNQPQHF. DNA of the CDR3: TGTGCCTGGAGTGTTGACAGTGGAAATCAGCCCCAGCATTTT.

The J gene is TRBJ2-1, the V gene TRBV19; 11 nucleotides match TRBD2. From germline, CDR1 is LNHDA and CDR2 SQIVND (reference sequence). CDR3 size: 18 residues. Trimming removed 1 base from V and 1 base from J; junction bases left unmatched: 6. In nucleotides, the CDR3 is TGTGCCAGTAGTATAGCACTAGCGGGAGAATTGTCCTACAATGAGCAGTTCTTC. Encoded protein: CASSIALAGELSYNEQFF.

The chain recombines TRBV14 with TRBJ1-1; D possibly corresponds to TRBD1 (6 bases). The ends were cut back, 4 bases at V and 0 bases at J, with 12 bases in the middle. The length of the CDR3 is 15 residues. Germline CDR1 and CDR2: SGHDN and FVKESK. The CDR3 DNA follows: TGTGCCAGCAGCCCAAGGGACACCTTGAACACTGAAGCTTTCTTT. Its protein is CASSPRDTLNTEAFF. The full variable domain, in which reference TRBV14 and TRBJ1-1 provide the parts outside the CDR3, is EAGVTQFPSHSVIEKGQTVTLRCDPISGHDNLYWYRRVMGKEIKFLLHFVKESKQDESGMPNNRFLAERTGGTYSTLKVQPAELEDSGVYFCASSPRDTLNTEAFFGQGTRLTVV.